This passage covers 3 T cell receptor beta chains from one sample sequenced in a study of T cell changes during pregnancy in multiple sclerosis. Here immunoSEQ multiplex PCR was the method, and the copy in TCRdb shows in-frame clones only, minus some. The data contain about 45,000 clones, around 93% of them seen just once; the ten biggest clones take up around 2.6%. The material sequenced was CD8+ T cells from peripheral blood mononuclear cells, taken in the second trimester of pregnancy. These receptors all stem from a female donor with multiple sclerosis, enrolled in a pregnancy study.

The V and J genes are TRBV19 and TRBJ1-1; D is unclear. The ends were cut back, 9 bases at V and 2 bases at J, with 10 bases in the middle. The CDR3 is made up of 12 amino acids. The germline gives CDR1 LNHDA, CDR2 SQIVND (reference sequence). CDR3 sequence reads: CASGRINTEAFF. CDR3 coding DNA: TGTGCCAGCGGCAGGATAAACACTGAAGCTTTCTTT.

The chain carries TRBV7-9 and TRBJ2-2; 15 nucleotides align to TRBD2. V lost 6 bases and J lost 5; bases outside the gene matches: 4. Germline loops: CDR1 SEHNR, CDR2 FQNEAQ (reference sequence). The CDR3 contains 16 residues. For the CDR3, the DNA is TGTGCCAGCAGAACTGGGACTAGCGGGGGGACCGGGGAGCTGTTTTTT. As protein: CASRTGTSGGTGELFF.

The chain's CDR3 is CASSKRSGEQYF. Written as DNA, the CDR3 is TGTGCCAGCAGCAAAAGATCAGGGGAGCAGTACTTC. The V call is TRBV21-1, the J call TRBJ2-7; TRBD1, the table's D call, lacks a check against the DNA. TRBV21-1 is noted as a pseudogene. The CDR3 loop spans 12 amino acids.